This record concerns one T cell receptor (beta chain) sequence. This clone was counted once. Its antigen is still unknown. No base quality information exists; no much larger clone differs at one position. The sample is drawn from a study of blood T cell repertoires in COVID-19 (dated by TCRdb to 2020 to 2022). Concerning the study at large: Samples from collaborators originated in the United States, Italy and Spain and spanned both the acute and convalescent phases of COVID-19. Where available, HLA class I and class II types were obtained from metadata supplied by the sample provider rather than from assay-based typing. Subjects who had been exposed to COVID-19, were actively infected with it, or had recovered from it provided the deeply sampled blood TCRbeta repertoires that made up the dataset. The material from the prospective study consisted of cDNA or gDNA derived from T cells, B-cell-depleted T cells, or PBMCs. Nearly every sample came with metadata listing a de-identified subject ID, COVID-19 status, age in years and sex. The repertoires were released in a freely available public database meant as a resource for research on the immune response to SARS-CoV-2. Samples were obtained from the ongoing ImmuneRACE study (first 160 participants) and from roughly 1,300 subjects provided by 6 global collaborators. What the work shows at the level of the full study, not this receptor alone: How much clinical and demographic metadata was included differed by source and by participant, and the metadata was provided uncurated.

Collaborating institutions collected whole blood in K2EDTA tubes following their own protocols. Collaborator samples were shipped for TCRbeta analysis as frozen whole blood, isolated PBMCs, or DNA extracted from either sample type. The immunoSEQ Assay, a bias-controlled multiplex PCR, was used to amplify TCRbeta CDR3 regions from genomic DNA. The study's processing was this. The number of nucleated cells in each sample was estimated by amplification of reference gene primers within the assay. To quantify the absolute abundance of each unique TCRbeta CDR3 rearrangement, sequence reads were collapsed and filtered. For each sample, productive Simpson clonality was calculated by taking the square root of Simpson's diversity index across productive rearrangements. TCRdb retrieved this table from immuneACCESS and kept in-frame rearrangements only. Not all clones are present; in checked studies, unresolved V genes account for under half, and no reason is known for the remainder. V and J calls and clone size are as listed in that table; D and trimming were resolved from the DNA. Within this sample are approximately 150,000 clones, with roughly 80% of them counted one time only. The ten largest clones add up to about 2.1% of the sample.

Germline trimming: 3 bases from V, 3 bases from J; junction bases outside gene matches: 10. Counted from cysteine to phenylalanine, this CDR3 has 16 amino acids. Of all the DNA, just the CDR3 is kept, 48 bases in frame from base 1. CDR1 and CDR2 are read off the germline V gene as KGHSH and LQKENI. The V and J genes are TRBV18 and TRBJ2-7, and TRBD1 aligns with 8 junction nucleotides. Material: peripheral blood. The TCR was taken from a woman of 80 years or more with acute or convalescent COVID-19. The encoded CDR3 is CASSPIQGAKFYEQYF. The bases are TGTGCCAGCTCACCCATCCAGGGGGCTAAGTTCTACGAGCAGTACTTC.